These 31 T cell receptor beta chains share one sample of origin, sequenced in a study of post-analysis software for immune sequencing data. Regarding the study as a whole: Several TRBV segments, TRBV5-6, TRBV5-1 and TRBV20-1 among them, were found more frequent in patients than controls.

Incorporated into the TCR beta cDNA libraries were unique molecular identifiers, which served to reduce PCR and sequencing biases. From the PCR reads, TCRdb called clonotypes with MiXCR, one entry per CDR3 protein. The table has fewer than 900,000 distinct CDR3 sequences, approximately 44% seen once. These receptors' targets are unknown. The sample was blood. These receptors were collected from a girl between 10 and 17 years old with multiple sclerosis.

The chain has TRBV20-1 and TRBJ1-1; 7 bases match TRBD1. CDR1 is DFQATT and CDR2 is SNEGSKA in the germline V gene (reference sequence). The V and J ends lost 6 bases and 1 base, in that order; junction bases with no gene match: 5. This CDR3 comprises 13 residues. Here the CDR3 DNA reads TGCAGTGCAGAGACAGGGAGGAACACTGAAGCTTTCTTT. This gives the protein CSAETGRNTEAFF.

This sequence joins TRBV7-9 and TRBJ2-3; D is perhaps TRBD1 (6 bases). CDR3 length: 15 amino acids. Trimming pared 5 bases from V and 5 bases from J, leaving 17 bases between. CDR1 is SEHNR and CDR2 is FQNEAQ in the germline V gene (reference sequence). CDR3 DNA: TGTGCCAGCAGCGGGGGCCCGGAAGTTGGAGATACGCAGTATTTT. It translates to CASSGGPEVGDTQYF. Full variable domain (remainder filled in from reference TRBV7-9 and TRBJ2-3): DTGVSQNPRHKITKRGQNVTFRCDPISEHNRLYWYRQTLGQGPEFLTYFQNEAQLEKSRLLSDRFSAERPKGSFSTLEIQRTEQGDSAMYLCASSGGPEVGDTQYFGPGTRLTVL.

The chain uses TRBV7-2 and TRBJ2-7; TRBD1 is a possible D gene (6 bases). The V gene's germline CDR1 is SGHTA and CDR2 FQGNSA. Trimming stripped 2 bases from V and 2 bases from J, with 16 bases between. The CDR3 totals 16 residues. The CDR3 DNA reads as TGTGCCAGCAGCTTAATAGGTACAGGGCCACCCTACGAGCAGTACTTC. It specifies CASSLIGTGPPYEQYF.

The chain uses TRBV4-1 and TRBJ2-1; D is tentatively TRBD1 or TRBD2 (5 bases each). Germline V CDR1 and CDR2: MGHRA, YSYEKL. The V gene lost 5 bases and the J gene lost 8 bases, with 16 bases spanning the gap. CDR3 length: 14 residues. The CDR3 reads CASSEGRDVHEQFF. CDR3 sequence (DNA): TGCGCCAGCAGCGAAGGCAGGGACGTTCATGAGCAGTTCTTC.

This clonotype has a handful of counts. The chain is built from TRBV12-5 and TRBJ2-1; 12 bases are a match to TRBD2. The germline V gene has CDR1 LGHNT and CDR2 FRNRAP. With 6 bases clipped from V and 10 bases from J, the junction kept 10 bases outside the gene matches. The CDR3 spans 15 residues. The CDR3: CASGPRTSGIHEQFF. The CDR3 coding sequence is TGTGCTAGTGGCCCACGGACTAGCGGGATCCACGAGCAGTTCTTC.

This clonotype was counted only a few times. The J gene is TRBJ1-2, the V gene TRBV5-6; D gene unclear. Germline values: CDR1 SGHDT, CDR2 YYEEEE. The CDR3 extends over 12 amino acids. The V end lost 1 base, the J end lost 8 bases, and 9 bases lay between the germline ends. The CDR3, as DNA: TGTGCCAGCAGCTTGCGGGCCGGCGGCTACACCTTC. Amino acids: CASSLRAGGYTF.

V usage is TRBV6-6 and J usage is TRBJ2-4; the match to TRBD1 covers 8 bases. The DNA end is a closer match to TRBJ2-5, so the J assignment may be wrong. Germline lookup yields CDR1 MNHNY and CDR2 SVGAGI (reference sequence). The CDR3 extends over 14 amino acids. CDR3 region: CASSYGQGMETQYF. In DNA, the CDR3 is TGTGCCAGCAGTTACGGACAGGGAATGGAGACCCAGTACTTC.

The chain uses TRBV6-6 and TRBJ2-7; D is unresolved. CDR3 length: 13 residues. V lost 5 bases to trimming and J lost 3 bases, with 11 bases between them. Germline V CDR1 and CDR2: MNHNY, SVGAGI (reference sequence). The CDR3 coding sequence is TGTGCCAGCAGTGGCGTGGTGGGCTACGAGCAGTACTTC. It is translated as CASSGVVGYEQYF.

The chain joins TRBV18 to TRBJ2-3; possibly TRBD2 for D (6 bases). The V gene lost 4 bases and the J gene lost 0 bases, with 11 bases spanning the gap. The CDR3 sequence is 15 residues long. CDR1 KGHSH and CDR2 LQKENI come from the germline V gene. Written as DNA, the CDR3 is TGTGCCAGCTCACGGGACTGGGCTAGCACAGATACGCAGTATTTT. Translated, it gives CASSRDWASTDTQYF.

The chain has TRBV20-1 and TRBJ2-7; possibly TRBD2 for D (6 bases). V lost 3 bases to trimming and J lost 5 bases, with 17 bases between them. This CDR3 comprises 14 residues. The V gene's germline CDR1 is DFQATT and CDR2 SNEGSKA (reference sequence). The CDR3 nucleotides read TGCAGTGCTAGGGAAGGGGAAGGGAGGAACGAGCAGTACTTC. Residues: CSAREGEGRNEQYF.

The V and J genes are TRBV20-1 and TRBJ2-4; D might be TRBD1 or TRBD2, each matching 5 bases. Trimming pared 1 base from V and 1 base from J, leaving 8 bases between. Germline V CDR1 and CDR2: DFQATT, SNEGSKA (reference sequence). The CDR3 extends over 14 amino acids. As DNA, the CDR3 is TGCAGTGCTAGAGGGGGGTTGGCCAAAAACATTCAGTACTTC. It specifies CSARGGLAKNIQYF.

This clonotype has only a few counts. This chain uses TRBV20-1 with TRBJ2-7; D unresolved. Germline V gene lookup returns CDR1 DFQATT and CDR2 SNEGSKA (reference sequence). With 4 bases removed from V and 0 bases from J, the gap between germline ends came to 10 bases. The CDR3 is 13 residues long. Here the CDR3 reads CSANPVSSYEQYF. The CDR3 DNA is TGCAGTGCTAACCCAGTCAGCTCCTACGAGCAGTACTTC.

The table lists this clonotype with a few counts. This chain joins TRBV10-3 and TRBJ2-5, with 7 bases fitting TRBD1. V shed 6 bases and J 3 bases; nucleotides not matched to a gene: 7. The CDR3 has 14 residues. From germline, CDR1 is ENHRY and CDR2 SYGVKD. The CDR3 loop is CAISSRGQKETQYF. The CDR3 DNA is TGTGCCATCAGCTCCAGGGGACAGAAAGAGACCCAGTACTTC.

The chain couples TRBV29-1 to TRBJ2-7; TRBD2 matches at 7 bases. In germline, CDR1 is SQVTM, CDR2 ANQGSEA. Unmatched junction bases numbered 8, after V lost 6 bases and J lost 3 bases. The CDR3 length is 13 residues. The CDR3: CSVLAGGFYEQYF. In DNA form, the CDR3 reads TGCAGCGTGTTAGCGGGTGGTTTCTACGAGCAGTACTTC.

This clonotype is a singleton in its sample. The chain joins TRBV6-5 to TRBJ2-2; 7 nucleotides line up with TRBD1. Germline V gene sequence: CDR1 MNHEY, CDR2 SVGAGI. V lost 2 bases, J lost 7 bases, and 4 bases stayed unmatched. The CDR3 runs to 14 residues. CDR3 in DNA: TGTGCCAGCAGTTACCCGACAGGGAACGGGGAGCTGTTTTTT. Translated: CASSYPTGNGELFF.

This clonotype was seen repeatedly, ten times or more. The chain links TRBV12-3 or TRBV12-4 to TRBJ2-1; 9 bases are shared with TRBD2. The CDR3 loop spans 17 amino acids. Trimming removed 1 base from V and 7 bases from J; junction bases left unmatched: 11. The CDR3 DNA sequence: TGTGCCAGCAGTTTAGTTATACTAGCGGGCGGCTTAAATGAGCAGTTCTTC. This codes for CASSLVILAGGLNEQFF.

This clonotype turned up a few times. The rearrangement links TRBV7-3 to TRBJ2-7; 8 bases align to TRBD2. CDR1 and CDR2 (germline): SGHTA, FQGTGA. The CDR3 is 14 residues long. V lost 1 base, J lost 4 bases, and 3 bases stayed unmatched. CDR3 coding DNA: TGTGCCAGCAGCTTAAGAGCGGGAGCATACGAGCAGTACTTC. Residues: CASSLRAGAYEQYF.

V and J are TRBV6-5 and TRBJ2-5, with D perhaps matching TRBD1 or TRBD2 (5 bases each). Per germline, CDR1 MNHEY and CDR2 SVGAGI. The CDR3 runs 13 residues. The V end lost 7 bases, the J end lost 11 bases, and 20 bases lay between the germline ends. CDR3 sequence (DNA): TGTGCCAGCACTCGACACGGGGCCCAGGAGCAGTACTTC. As protein: CASTRHGAQEQYF.

This chain uses TRBV21-1 with TRBJ2-4; whether TRBD1, the table's D call, matches the DNA was not checked. The DNA end is more similar to TRBJ2-7, so the J call may be wrong. TRBV21-1 is noted as a pseudogene. The CDR3 is made up of 18 amino acids. The CDR3 bases are TGTGCCAGCACCAACAGGGGACAGGGGCCCAATTCCTCCTACGAGCAGTACTTC. Its translation: CASTNRGQGPNSSYEQYF.

This clonotype has more than one count but fewer than ten. The rearrangement uses TRBV6-5 and TRBJ2-1, with 7 positions matching TRBD2. The ends lost 5 bases at V and 5 bases at J; junction bases unmatched: 9. The CDR3 totals 15 residues. Germline V CDR1 and CDR2: MNHEY, SVGAGI. Here the CDR3 DNA reads TGTGCCAGCAGTGTAAGCGGGAACGGCCACAATGAGCAGTTCTTC. Its translation: CASSVSGNGHNEQFF.

J is TRBJ1-1 and V is TRBV20-1; D gene uncertain. Germline loops: CDR1 DFQATT, CDR2 SNEGSKA (reference sequence). V was clipped by 4 bases and J by 3 bases, with 6 bases between them. The CDR3 is 11 amino acids. The DNA for the CDR3 is TGCAGTGCTACAGCGTACACTGAAGCTTTCTTT. It specifies CSATAYTEAFF.

The genes are TRBV6-5 and TRBJ2-2; 13 positions agree with TRBD2. The CDR3 sequence is 18 residues long. Germline CDR1 is MNHEY and CDR2 is SVGAGI. The junction had 6 bases not matched to a gene; V was cut back by 0 bases and J by 5 bases. The CDR3, as DNA: TGTGCCAGCAGTTACTCTATCGGACTAGCGGGAGTTACCGGGGAGCTGTTTTTT. Its translation is CASSYSIGLAGVTGELFF.

This chain joins TRBV20-1 and TRBJ2-3; D call uncertain. V gave up 0 bases and J gave up 4 bases, with 11 bases separating them. Germline CDR1 DFQATT, CDR2 SNEGSKA (reference sequence). The CDR3 runs 14 residues. CDR3 sequence reads: CSARELRFSDTQYF. CDR3 nucleotide sequence: TGCAGTGCTAGAGAGCTGAGGTTTTCAGATACGCAGTATTTT.

This clonotype occurred a few times. The V and J genes are TRBV6-1 and TRBJ2-7; D is undetermined. V was cut by 2 bases and J by 3 bases, with 5 bases left in between. CDR1 MNHNS and CDR2 SASEGT come from the germline V gene. The length of the CDR3 is 12 residues. CDR3 DNA sequence: TGTGCCAGCAGTGAAACCCTCTACGAGCAGTACTTC. It specifies CASSETLYEQYF.

V is TRBV20-1 and J is TRBJ2-1; 10 nucleotides agree with TRBD2. CDR3 size: 16 residues. V lost 0 bases to trimming and J lost 9 bases; unmatched junction nucleotides: 11. CDR1 is DFQATT, CDR2 SNEGSKA, per germline (reference sequence). The CDR3 protein is CSARDARASGSGEQFF. DNA of the CDR3: TGCAGTGCTAGAGATGCCAGGGCTAGCGGGAGCGGTGAGCAGTTCTTC.

Only a few counts were recorded for this clonotype. J is TRBJ2-5 and V is TRBV9; TRBD1 is a possible D gene (6 bases). V dropped 3 bases and J dropped 2 bases, with 8 bases sitting between them. CDR3 size: 13 residues. Germline V gene data show CDR1 as SGDLS and CDR2 as YYNGEE. This CDR3 reads CASSGGTQETQYF. Written as DNA, the CDR3 is TGTGCCAGCAGCGGGGGGACACAAGAGACCCAGTACTTC.

The chain joins TRBV6-6 to TRBJ2-1, with D perhaps TRBD2 (6 bases). The germline V gene encodes CDR1 MNHNY and CDR2 SVGAGI (reference sequence). Trimming pared 2 bases from V and 10 bases from J, leaving 21 bases between. The CDR3 runs 16 residues. CDR3 coding DNA: TGTGCCAGCAGTTACCCTGGCGGGGTCCCCTCCTACGAGCAGTTCTTC. Residues: CASSYPGGVPSYEQFF.

The V gene is TRBV12-3 or TRBV12-4, the J gene TRBJ2-7; 9 bases fit TRBD1. V shed 10 bases and J 4 bases; nucleotides not matched to a gene: 11. The CDR3 sequence is 14 residues long. CDR3 amino acids: CATARTGVFYEQYF. The CDR3, as DNA: TGTGCCACCGCCCGGACAGGGGTTTTTTACGAGCAGTACTTC.

This chain uses TRBV2 with TRBJ1-6, with 9 bases that match TRBD1. The J segment lost 6 bases and the V segment lost 5 bases, leaving 8 bases of the junction unmatched. Germline V gives CDR1 SNHLY, CDR2 FYNNEI. CDR3 size: 16 residues. CDR3 region: CASSQTAGQGNSPLHF. The CDR3 nucleotides are TGTGCCAGCAGTCAGACGGCGGGACAGGGTAATTCACCCCTCCACTTT.

The rearrangement uses TRBV20-1 and TRBJ1-1, with D unresolved. The V end lost 1 base, the J end lost 0 bases, and 18 bases lay between the germline ends. CDR1 and CDR2 (germline): DFQATT, SNEGSKA (reference sequence). The CDR3 runs to 17 residues. The CDR3 bases are TGCAGTGCTAGAGTTGGGCCGGGAAACTTCATGAACACTGAAGCTTTCTTT. This codes for CSARVGPGNFMNTEAFF.

V gene TRBV29-1 combines with J gene TRBJ2-1; tentative D call: TRBD2 (5 bases). Trimming took off 3 bases at V and 0 bases at J, with 12 bases between the two ends. The CDR3 contains 15 residues. The germline V gene has CDR1 SQVTM and CDR2 ANQGSEA. The CDR3, as DNA: TGCAGCGTTGAGGGTTGGAGCGGCTCCTACAATGAGCAGTTCTTC. Translating gives CSVEGWSGSYNEQFF.